The clone carrying this T cell receptor beta chain appeared many times. Its cognate antigen is unknown. TCRdb used MiXCR to reprocess the 5' RACE reads, holding one entry per CDR3 protein. This table holds around 230,000 distinct CDR3 sequences, around 9.6% found once. This specimen belongs to a study of identical twins. General study findings and limits: In drawing conclusions, the study used cross-sectional statistical analysis and did not follow the same donors.

The length of the CDR3 is 15 residues. Germline-derived CDR1 and CDR2 are LNHNV and YYDKDF (reference sequence). V gave up 1 base and J gave up 5 bases, with 15 bases separating them. The J gene is TRBJ2-7, the V gene TRBV15; D tentatively reads TRBD1 or TRBD2 (5 bases each). The specimen sequenced was memory (CD45RO+) T cells sorted from blood. This clonotype was sampled from a woman aged 18-29 years in good health. The CDR3 DNA reads TGTGCCACCAGCAGAGCTTCAAGGGACGTTCACGAGCAGTACTTC. It translates to CATSRASRDVHEQYF.